This T cell receptor (beta chain) was sequenced during a study of blood T cell repertoires in COVID-19 (dated by TCRdb to 2018 to 2020). Context from the whole study: Samples from collaborators originated in the United States, Italy and Spain and spanned both the acute and convalescent phases of COVID-19. The material from the prospective study consisted of cDNA or gDNA derived from T cells, B-cell-depleted T cells, or PBMCs. Subjects who had been exposed to COVID-19, were actively infected with it, or had recovered from it provided the deeply sampled blood TCRbeta repertoires that made up the dataset. The repertoires were released in a freely available public database intended as a resource for research on the immune response to SARS-CoV-2. Samples came from the ongoing ImmuneRACE study (first 160 participants) plus 1,254 subjects from 6 global collaborators. Nearly every sample came with metadata listing a de-identified subject ID, COVID-19 status, age in years and sex. Where available, HLA class I and class II types were obtained from metadata supplied by the sample provider rather than from assay-based typing.

In the prospective study, participants were about 18 to 95 years old, resided in about 25 geographic areas of the United States, and were enrolled through a virtual design. In the prospective study, participants were assigned to cohorts based on the clinical history participants reported in a screening survey and a study questionnaire. Recovered participants in ImmuneRACE Cohort 3 were defined by two consecutive negative NP/OP PCR tests, clearance by a healthcare professional, or resolution of symptoms. Each participant in the prospective study had whole blood, serum and a nasopharyngeal or oropharyngeal swab collected by mobile phlebotomists. Prospective study participants could optionally give additional blood draws and questionnaires over an approximately 2-month period. Prospective study blood samples were shipped either frozen or at room temperature before DNA extraction. Broader findings and caveats from the paper: Clinical and demographic metadata were provided uncurated, with the amount varying by source and participant.

The immunoSEQ Assay, a bias-controlled multiplex PCR, was used to amplify TCRbeta CDR3 regions from genomic DNA. The paper's processing steps were these. The number of nucleated cells in each sample was estimated by amplification of reference gene primers within the assay. Sequence reads were collapsed and filtered to measure the absolute abundance of every unique TCRbeta CDR3 rearrangement. For each sample, productive Simpson clonality was calculated by taking the square root of Simpson's diversity index across productive rearrangements. TCRdb took over this immuneACCESS table, retaining in-frame rearrangements with V and J assigned. Such tables are incomplete; in checked studies, under half of the missing clones stem from an unresolved V gene, and the remainder is unexplained. V, J and clone size are those of that table, while D and trimming were read from the DNA. This sample has some 200,000 clones in its table, and more than 65% of those were observed once. The top ten hold roughly 7% of the sample.

CDR1 and CDR2 are drawn from the germline V gene: KGHSH, LQKENI. From cysteine to phenylalanine, the CDR3 is 16 amino acids long. Only the CDR3 DNA is retained, 48 bases long and in frame from the first base. V is pruned by 0 bases and J by 5 bases, leaving 4 bases of the junction without a gene match. A note on this clone: Its cognate antigen has yet to be identified. Within one base of it there is no much larger clone, and no base qualities were kept.

The chain joins TRBV18 to TRBJ2-5, and 12 junctional nucleotides match TRBD1. The specimen sequenced was PBMCs or T cells enriched from blood (not recorded which). The receptor's source is a man in his forties who had recovered from COVID-19. The DNA reads TGTGCCAGCTCACCACCGGGACAGGGGGCCGCGGAGACCCAGTACTTC. Protein translation: CASSPPGQGAAETQYF.